The clone carrying this T cell receptor (beta chain) was counted once. The data originate from a study of blood T cell repertoires in COVID-19. Overall study context: The United States, Italy and Spain supplied acute and convalescent COVID-19 samples.

Produced via immunoSEQ multiplex PCR; TCRdb's table is partial and in-frame only. The data contain 250,000 or so clones, around 89% of them singletons. Per the germline V gene, CDR1 is SNHLY and CDR2 is FYNNEI. With 4 bases removed from V and 6 bases from J, the gap between germline ends came to 13 bases. The CDR3 has 14 amino acids. The clonotype comes from a woman in her sixties or seventies with COVID-19, enrolled during active disease. The rearrangement joins TRBV2 to TRBJ2-4; D remains unclear. The sequenced sample consisted of peripheral blood. In nucleotides, the CDR3 is TGTGCCAGCAGTGGCCGGAGTTCGGCAAACATTCAGTACTTC. This gives the protein CASSGRSSANIQYF.